This T cell receptor (beta chain) was identified in a study of blood T cells in healthy people across ages. Primers used in a second PCR of roughly 6 to 12 cycles were a sample-barcoded 5' primer and a J-beta primer mix. TCRdb reprocessed the 5' RACE reads with MiXCR, giving one entry per CDR3 protein. The data hold approximately 800,000 distinct CDR3 sequences, with around 36% observed a single time. V lost 6 bases, J lost 2 bases, and 10 bases stayed unmatched. CDR3 length equals 16 residues. Germline assignment: CDR1 SGDLS and CDR2 YYNGEE. The chain combines TRBV9 with TRBJ2-1, with 8 positions matching TRBD1. This receptor was taken from a man aged 18 to 30 in good health. Sequenced material: blood. The CDR3: CASTPTGTGPYNEQFF. The CDR3 DNA sequence: TGTGCCAGCACCCCAACCGGGACAGGACCCTACAATGAGCAGTTCTTC. The full variable domain, in which reference TRBV9 and TRBJ2-1 provide the parts outside the CDR3, is DSGVTQTPKHLITATGQRVTLRCSPRSGDLSVYWYQQSLDQGLQFLIQYYNGEERAKGNILERFSAQQFPDLHSELNLSSLELGDSALYFCASTPTGTGPYNEQFFGPGTRLTVL.